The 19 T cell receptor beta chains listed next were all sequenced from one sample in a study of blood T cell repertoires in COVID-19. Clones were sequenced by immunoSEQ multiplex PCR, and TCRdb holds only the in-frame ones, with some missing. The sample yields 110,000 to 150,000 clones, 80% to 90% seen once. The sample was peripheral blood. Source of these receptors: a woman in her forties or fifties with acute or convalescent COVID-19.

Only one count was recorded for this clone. CDR3 nucleotide sequence: TGTGCCAGCAGATCGGTTTCCTACGAGCAGTACTTC. Translating gives CASRSVSYEQYF. The chain joins TRBV7-9 to TRBJ2-7; no firm D call. Between the trimmed V and J ends, which lost 6 bases and 1 base, there was a span of 7 bases. From germline, CDR1 is SEHNR and CDR2 FQNEAQ (reference sequence). This CDR3 has 12 amino acids.

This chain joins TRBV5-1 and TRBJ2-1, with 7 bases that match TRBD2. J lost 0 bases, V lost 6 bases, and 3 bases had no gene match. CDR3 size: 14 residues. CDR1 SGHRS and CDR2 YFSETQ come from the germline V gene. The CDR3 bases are TGCGCCAGCACCCCGGGGGGCTCCTACAATGAGCAGTTCTTC. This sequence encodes CASTPGGSYNEQFF.

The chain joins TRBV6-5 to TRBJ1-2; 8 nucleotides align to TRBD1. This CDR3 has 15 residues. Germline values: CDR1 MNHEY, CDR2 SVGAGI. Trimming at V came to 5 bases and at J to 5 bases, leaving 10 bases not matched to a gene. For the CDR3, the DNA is TGTGCCAGCAGTCCGACCTTCAGGGGGCGATATGGCTACACCTTC. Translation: CASSPTFRGRYGYTF.

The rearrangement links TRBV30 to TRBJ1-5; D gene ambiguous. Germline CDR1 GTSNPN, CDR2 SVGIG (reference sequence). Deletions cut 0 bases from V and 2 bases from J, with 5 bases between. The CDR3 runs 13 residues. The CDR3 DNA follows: TGTGCCTGGAGTGTACACGGCAATCAGCCCCAGCATTTT. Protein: CAWSVHGNQPQHF.

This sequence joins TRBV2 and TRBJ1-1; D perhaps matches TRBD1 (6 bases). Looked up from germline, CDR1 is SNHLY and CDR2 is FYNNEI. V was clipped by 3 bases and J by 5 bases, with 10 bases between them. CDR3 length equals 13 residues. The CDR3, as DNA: TGTGCCAGCAGTGACAGGGGCTTAACTGAAGCTTTCTTT. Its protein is CASSDRGLTEAFF.

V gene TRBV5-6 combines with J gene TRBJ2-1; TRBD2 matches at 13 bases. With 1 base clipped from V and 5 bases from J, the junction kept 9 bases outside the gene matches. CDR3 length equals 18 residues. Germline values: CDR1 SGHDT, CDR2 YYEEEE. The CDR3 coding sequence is TGTGCCAGCAGCTTGAGGCGGACTAGCGGGAGAGACGACAATGAGCAGTTCTTC. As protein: CASSLRRTSGRDDNEQFF.

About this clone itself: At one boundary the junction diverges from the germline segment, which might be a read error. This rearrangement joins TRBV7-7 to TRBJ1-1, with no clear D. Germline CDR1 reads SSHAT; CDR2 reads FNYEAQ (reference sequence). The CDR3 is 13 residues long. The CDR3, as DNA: TGTGCTAGCAGCTTATCAGTGAACACTGAAGCTTTCTTT. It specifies CASSLSVNTEAFF.

CDR3 sequence: CASSFLTSGSLHTGELFF. The CDR3 DNA reads TGTGCCAGCAGCTTCCTCACTAGCGGGAGTCTCCACACCGGGGAGCTGTTTTTT. The genes are TRBV7-3 and TRBJ2-2; TRBD2 matches 11 bases. The germline V gene encodes CDR1 SGHTA and CDR2 FQGTGA. There are 18 residues in the CDR3. Unmatched junction bases numbered 9, after V lost 3 bases and J lost 3 bases.

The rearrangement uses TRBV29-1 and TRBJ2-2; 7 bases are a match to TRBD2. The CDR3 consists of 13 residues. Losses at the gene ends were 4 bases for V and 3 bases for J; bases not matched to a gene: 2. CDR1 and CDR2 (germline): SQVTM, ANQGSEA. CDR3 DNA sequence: TGCAGCGTTGGCGGGGGTTACACCGGGGAGCTGTTTTTT. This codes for CSVGGGYTGELFF.

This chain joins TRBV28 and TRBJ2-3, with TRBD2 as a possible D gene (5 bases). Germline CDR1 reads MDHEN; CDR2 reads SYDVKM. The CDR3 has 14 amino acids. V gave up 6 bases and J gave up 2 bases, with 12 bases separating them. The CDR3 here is CASSSPAATDTQYF. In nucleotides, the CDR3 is TGTGCCAGCAGCTCGCCAGCGGCCACAGATACGCAGTATTTT.

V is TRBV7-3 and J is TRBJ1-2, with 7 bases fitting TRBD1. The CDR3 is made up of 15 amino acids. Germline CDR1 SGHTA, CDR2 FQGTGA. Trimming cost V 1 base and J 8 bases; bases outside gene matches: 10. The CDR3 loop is CASSLNAGGQSGYTF. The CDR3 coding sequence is TGTGCCAGCAGCTTAAATGCAGGGGGTCAAAGCGGCTACACCTTC.

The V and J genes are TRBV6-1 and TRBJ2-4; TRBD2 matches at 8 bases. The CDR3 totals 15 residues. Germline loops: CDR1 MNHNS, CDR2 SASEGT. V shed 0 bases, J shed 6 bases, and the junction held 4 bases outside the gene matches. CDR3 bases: TGTGCCAGCAGTGAAGCGACGGGACTAGGAAACATTCAGTACTTC. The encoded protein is CASSEATGLGNIQYF.

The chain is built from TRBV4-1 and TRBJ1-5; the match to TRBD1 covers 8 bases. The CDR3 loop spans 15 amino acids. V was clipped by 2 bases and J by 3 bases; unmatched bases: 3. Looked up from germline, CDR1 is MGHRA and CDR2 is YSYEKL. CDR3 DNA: TGCGCCAGCAGCCAAAGGACAGGGTTCAATCAGCCCCAGCATTTT. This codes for CASSQRTGFNQPQHF.

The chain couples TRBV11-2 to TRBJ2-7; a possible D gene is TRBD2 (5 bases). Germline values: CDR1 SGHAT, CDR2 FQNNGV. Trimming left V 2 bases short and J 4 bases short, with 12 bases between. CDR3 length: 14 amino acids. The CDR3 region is CASSLSTRGYEQYF. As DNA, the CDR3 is TGTGCCAGCAGCTTAAGCACTAGAGGTTACGAGCAGTACTTC.

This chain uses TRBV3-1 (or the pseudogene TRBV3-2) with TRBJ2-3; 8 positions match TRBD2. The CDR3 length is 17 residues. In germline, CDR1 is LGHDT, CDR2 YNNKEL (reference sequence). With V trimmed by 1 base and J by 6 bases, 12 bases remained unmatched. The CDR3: CASSQAGISGNVDTQYF. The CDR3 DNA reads TGTGCCAGCAGCCAAGCGGGGATTAGCGGGAACGTGGATACGCAGTATTTT.

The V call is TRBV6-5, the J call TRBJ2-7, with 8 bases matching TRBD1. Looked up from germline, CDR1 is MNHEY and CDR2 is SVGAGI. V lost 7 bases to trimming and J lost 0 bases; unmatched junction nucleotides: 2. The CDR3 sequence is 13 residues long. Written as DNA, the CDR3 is TGTGCCAGCACTACAGGGGGCTCCTACGAGCAGTACTTC. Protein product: CASTTGGSYEQYF.

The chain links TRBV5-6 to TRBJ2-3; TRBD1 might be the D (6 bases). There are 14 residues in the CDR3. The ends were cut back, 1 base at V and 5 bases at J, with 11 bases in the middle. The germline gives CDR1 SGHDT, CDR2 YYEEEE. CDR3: CASSLPGALDTQYF. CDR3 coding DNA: TGTGCCAGCAGCTTGCCAGGGGCCCTAGATACGCAGTATTTT.

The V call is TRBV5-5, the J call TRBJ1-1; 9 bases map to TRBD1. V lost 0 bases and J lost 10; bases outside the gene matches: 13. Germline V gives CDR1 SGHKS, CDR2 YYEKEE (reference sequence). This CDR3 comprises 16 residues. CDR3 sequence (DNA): TGTGCCAGCAGCTTGGGCGCTGACAGGGGGGTATTACGAGCTTTCTTT. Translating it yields CASSLGADRGVLRAFF.

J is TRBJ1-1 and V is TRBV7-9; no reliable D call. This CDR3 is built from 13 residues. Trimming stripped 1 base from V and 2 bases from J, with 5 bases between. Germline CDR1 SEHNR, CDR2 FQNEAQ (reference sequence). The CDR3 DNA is TGTGCCAGCAGCTTAGAACACAACACTGAAGCTTTCTTT. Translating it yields CASSLEHNTEAFF.